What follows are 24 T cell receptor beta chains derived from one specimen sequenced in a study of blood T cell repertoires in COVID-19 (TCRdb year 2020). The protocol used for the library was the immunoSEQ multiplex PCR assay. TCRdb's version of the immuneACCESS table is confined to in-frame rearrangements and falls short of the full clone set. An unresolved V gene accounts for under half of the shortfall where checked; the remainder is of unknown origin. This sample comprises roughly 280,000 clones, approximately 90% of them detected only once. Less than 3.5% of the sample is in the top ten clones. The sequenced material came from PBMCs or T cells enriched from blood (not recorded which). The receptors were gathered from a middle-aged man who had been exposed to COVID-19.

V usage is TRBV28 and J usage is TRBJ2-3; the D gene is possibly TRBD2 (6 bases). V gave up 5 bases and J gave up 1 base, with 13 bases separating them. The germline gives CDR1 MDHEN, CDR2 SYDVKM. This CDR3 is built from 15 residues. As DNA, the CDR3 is TGTGCCAGCAGTGGGGCGGGAAGCCGCACAGATACGCAGTATTTT. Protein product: CASSGAGSRTDTQYF.

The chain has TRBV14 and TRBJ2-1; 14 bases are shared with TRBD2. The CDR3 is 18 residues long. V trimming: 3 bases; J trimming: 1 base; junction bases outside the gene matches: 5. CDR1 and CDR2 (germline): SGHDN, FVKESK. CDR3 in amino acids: CASSQMGTSGSSYNEQFF. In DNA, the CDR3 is TGTGCCAGCAGCCAGATGGGGACTAGCGGGAGTTCCTACAATGAGCAGTTCTTC.

The DNA for the CDR3 is TGTGCCAGCTCCCTCCAGGGGGGCTCTGGAAACACCATATATTTT. Protein: CASSLQGGSGNTIYF. This rearrangement joins TRBV18 to TRBJ1-3; TRBD1 matches at 7 bases. The CDR3 has 15 residues. CDR1 is KGHSH and CDR2 is LQKENI in the germline V gene. Trimming took 6 bases from V and 0 from J; bases not matched to a gene: 5.

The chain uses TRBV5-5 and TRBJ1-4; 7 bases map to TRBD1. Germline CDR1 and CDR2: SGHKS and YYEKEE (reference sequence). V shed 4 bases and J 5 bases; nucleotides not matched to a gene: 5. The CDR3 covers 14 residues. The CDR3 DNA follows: TGTGCCAGCAGCCAGGGACAGCGAAATGAAAAACTGTTTTTT. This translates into CASSQGQRNEKLFF.

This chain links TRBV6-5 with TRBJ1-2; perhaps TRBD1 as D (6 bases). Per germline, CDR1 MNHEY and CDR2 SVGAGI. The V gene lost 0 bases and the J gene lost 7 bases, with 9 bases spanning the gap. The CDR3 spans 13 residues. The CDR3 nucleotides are TGTGCCAGCAGTTACTCGGGGGCAGGTGGCTACACCTTC. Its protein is CASSYSGAGGYTF.

CDR3 residues: CASRPNRDHTFYGYTF. Here the CDR3 DNA reads TGTGCCAGCAGGCCGAACCGGGATCATACTTTCTATGGCTACACCTTC. This chain links TRBV5-4 with TRBJ1-2; D is unclear. Per germline, CDR1 SGHNT and CDR2 YYREEE (reference sequence). This CDR3 spans 16 amino acids. Trimming cost V 5 bases and J 4 bases, with 21 bases left between them.

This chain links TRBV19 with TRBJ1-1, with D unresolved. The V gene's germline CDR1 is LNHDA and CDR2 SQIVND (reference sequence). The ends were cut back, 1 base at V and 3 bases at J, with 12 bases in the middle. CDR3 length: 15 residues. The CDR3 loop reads CASSIGVVSYTEAFF. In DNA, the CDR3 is TGTGCCAGTAGTATAGGCGTTGTAAGCTACACTGAAGCTTTCTTT.

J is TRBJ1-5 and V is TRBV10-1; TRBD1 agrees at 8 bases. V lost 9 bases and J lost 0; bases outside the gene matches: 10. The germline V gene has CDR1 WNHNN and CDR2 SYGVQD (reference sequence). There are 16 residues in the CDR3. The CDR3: CARTRQGPYSNQPQHF. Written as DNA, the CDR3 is TGCGCCAGGACTCGACAGGGGCCTTATAGCAATCAGCCCCAGCATTTT.

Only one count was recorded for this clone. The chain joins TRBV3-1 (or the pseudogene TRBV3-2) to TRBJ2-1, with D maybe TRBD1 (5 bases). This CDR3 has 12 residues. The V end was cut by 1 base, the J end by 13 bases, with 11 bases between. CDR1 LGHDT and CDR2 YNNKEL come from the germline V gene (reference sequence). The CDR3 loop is CASSQAPGLQFF. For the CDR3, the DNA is TGTGCCAGCAGCCAAGCCCCAGGGCTACAGTTCTTC.

CDR3 residues: CASSRRGTSGRLSSYNEQFF. In DNA form, the CDR3 reads TGTGCCAGCAGCCGTCGCGGGACTAGCGGGAGGTTGAGCTCCTACAATGAGCAGTTCTTC. This chain uses TRBV3-1 (or the pseudogene TRBV3-2) with TRBJ2-1; 15 positions match TRBD2. Trimming took 4 bases from V and 0 from J; bases not matched to a gene: 10. The CDR3 has 20 residues. Looked up from germline, CDR1 is LGHDT and CDR2 is YNNKEL (reference sequence).

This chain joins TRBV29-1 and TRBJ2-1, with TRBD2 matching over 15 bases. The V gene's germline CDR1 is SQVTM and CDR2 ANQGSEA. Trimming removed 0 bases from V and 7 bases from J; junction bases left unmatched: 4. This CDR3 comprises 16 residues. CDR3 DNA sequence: TGCAGCGTTGAAGACCGGACTAGCGGGAGGGGTAATGAGCAGTTCTTC. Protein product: CSVEDRTSGRGNEQFF.

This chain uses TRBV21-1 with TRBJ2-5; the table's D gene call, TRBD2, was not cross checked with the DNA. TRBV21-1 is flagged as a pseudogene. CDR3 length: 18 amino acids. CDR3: CASVRGETSGRTGETQYF. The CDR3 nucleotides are TGTGCCAGCGTTCGAGGGGAGACTAGCGGGAGGACGGGAGAGACCCAGTACTTC.

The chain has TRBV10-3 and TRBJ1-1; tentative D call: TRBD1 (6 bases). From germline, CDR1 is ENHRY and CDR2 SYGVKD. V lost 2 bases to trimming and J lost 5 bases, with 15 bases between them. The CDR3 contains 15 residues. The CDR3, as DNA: TGTGCCATCAGTGAGAACAGGGTCTCGGGGACTGAAGCTTTCTTT. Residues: CAISENRVSGTEAFF.

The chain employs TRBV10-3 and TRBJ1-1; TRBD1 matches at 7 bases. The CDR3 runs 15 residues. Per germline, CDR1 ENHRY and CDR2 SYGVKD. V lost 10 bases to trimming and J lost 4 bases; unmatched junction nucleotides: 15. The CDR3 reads CATTGARAGLTEAFF. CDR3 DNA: TGTGCCACCACAGGGGCGCGAGCGGGTCTCACTGAAGCTTTCTTT.

This CDR3 reads CASSQETGGGSPLHF. Here the CDR3 DNA reads TGTGCCAGCAGCCAAGAGACAGGGGGCGGTTCACCCCTCCACTTT. The rearrangement links TRBV3-1 (or the pseudogene TRBV3-2) to TRBJ1-6; 10 bases are shared with TRBD1. CDR1 and CDR2 from the germline V gene are LGHDT and YNNKEL (reference sequence). The CDR3 has 15 residues. V lost 0 bases, J lost 9 bases, and 2 bases stayed unmatched.

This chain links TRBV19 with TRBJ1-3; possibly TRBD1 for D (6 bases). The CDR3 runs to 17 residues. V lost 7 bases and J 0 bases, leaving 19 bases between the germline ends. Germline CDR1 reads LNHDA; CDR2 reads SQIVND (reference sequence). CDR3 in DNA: TGTGCCAGTAAAGAGCAGGGGATTCCTTTCTCTGGAAACACCATATATTTT. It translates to CASKEQGIPFSGNTIYF. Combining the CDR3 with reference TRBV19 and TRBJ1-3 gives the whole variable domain DGGITQSPKYLFRKEGQNVTLSCEQNLNHDAMYWYRQDPGQGLRLIYYSQIVNDFQKGDIAEGYSVSREKKESFPLTVTSAQKNPTAFYLCASKEQGIPFSGNTIYFGEGSWLTVV.

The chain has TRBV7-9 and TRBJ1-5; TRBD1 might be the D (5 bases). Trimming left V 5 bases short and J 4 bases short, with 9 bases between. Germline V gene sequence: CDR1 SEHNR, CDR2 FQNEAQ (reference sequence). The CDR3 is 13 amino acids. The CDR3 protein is CASSQGLNQPQHF. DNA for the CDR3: TGTGCCAGCAGCCAGGGACTTAATCAGCCCCAGCATTTT.

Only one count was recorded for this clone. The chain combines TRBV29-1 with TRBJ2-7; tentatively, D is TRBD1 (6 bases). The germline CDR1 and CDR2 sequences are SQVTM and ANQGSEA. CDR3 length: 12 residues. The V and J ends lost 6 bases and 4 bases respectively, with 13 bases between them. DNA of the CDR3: TGCAGCGTCCCGGGACATCAATACGAGCAGTACTTC. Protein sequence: CSVPGHQYEQYF.

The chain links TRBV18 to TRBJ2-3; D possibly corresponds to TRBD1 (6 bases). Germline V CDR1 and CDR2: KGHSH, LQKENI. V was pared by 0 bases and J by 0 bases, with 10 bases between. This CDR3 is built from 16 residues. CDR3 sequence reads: CASSPPRQASTDTQYF. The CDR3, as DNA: TGTGCCAGCTCACCACCGCGACAGGCTAGCACAGATACGCAGTATTTT.

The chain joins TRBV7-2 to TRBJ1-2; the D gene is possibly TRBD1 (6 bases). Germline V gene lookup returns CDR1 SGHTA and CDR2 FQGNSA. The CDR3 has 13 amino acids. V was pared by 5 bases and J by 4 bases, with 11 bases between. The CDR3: CASSLGGGYGYTF. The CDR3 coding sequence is TGTGCCAGCAGCCTTGGGGGCGGCTATGGCTACACCTTC.

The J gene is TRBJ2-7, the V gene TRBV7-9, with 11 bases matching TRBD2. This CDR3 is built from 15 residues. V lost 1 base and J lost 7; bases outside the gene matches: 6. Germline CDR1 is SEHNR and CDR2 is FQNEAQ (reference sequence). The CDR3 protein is CASSLVLAGGDEQYF. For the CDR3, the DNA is TGTGCCAGCAGCTTAGTCCTAGCGGGAGGAGATGAGCAGTACTTC. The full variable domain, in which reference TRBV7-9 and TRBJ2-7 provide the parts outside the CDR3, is DTGVSQNPRHKITKRGQNVTFRCDPISEHNRLYWYRQTLGQGPEFLTYFQNEAQLEKSRLLSDRFSAERPKGSFSTLEIQRTEQGDSAMYLCASSLVLAGGDEQYFGPGTRLTVT.

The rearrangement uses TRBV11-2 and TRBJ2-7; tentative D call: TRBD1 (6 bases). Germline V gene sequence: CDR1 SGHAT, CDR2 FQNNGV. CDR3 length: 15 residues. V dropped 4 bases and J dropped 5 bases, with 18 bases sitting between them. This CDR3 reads CASSSSQGFWDEQYF. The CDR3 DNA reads TGTGCCAGCAGCTCGTCGCAGGGGTTTTGGGACGAGCAGTACTTC.

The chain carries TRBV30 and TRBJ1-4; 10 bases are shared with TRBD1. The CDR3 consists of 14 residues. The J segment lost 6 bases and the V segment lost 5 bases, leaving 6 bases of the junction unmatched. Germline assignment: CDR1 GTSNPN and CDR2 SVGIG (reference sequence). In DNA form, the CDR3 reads TGTGCCTGGGGGACCGGGACAGGGGATGAAAAACTGTTTTTT. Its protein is CAWGTGTGDEKLFF.

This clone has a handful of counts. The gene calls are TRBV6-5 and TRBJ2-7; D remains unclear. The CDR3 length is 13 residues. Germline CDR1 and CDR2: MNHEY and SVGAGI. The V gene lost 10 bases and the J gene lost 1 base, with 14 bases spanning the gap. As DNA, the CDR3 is TGTGCCACCCTCTTAGAAGTATCCTACGAGCAGTACTTC. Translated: CATLLEVSYEQYF.